Listed below are T cell receptor beta chains from one sample, sequenced in a study of blood T cell repertoires in COVID-19. Clones were sequenced by immunoSEQ multiplex PCR, and TCRdb holds only the in-frame ones, with some missing. The sample lists approximately 280,000 clones, approximately 91% occurring once. Sequencing was performed on peripheral blood. The receptors here all came from a man aged 18 to 30 with active or convalescent COVID-19. Each CDR3 is given with its conserved first and last residue. A D gene is named only where the DNA matches it firmly. Size values are once, few and many counts, or a class for expanded clones, and some rows have none.

j_gene,abundance,d_gene,v_gene,CDR3aa,CDR3nt
TRBJ1-1,-,-,TRBV6-5,CASSYRAGPATEAFF,TGTGCCAGCAGTTACCGGGCAGGGCCGGCCACTGAAGCTTTCTTT
TRBJ1-1,few,-,TRBV7-6,CASSLGSTGITEAFF,TGTGCCAGCAGCTTAGGGTCTACAGGGATCACTGAAGCTTTCTTT
TRBJ2-1,-,TRBD2,TRBV10-1,CASSESLAGFYNEQFF,TGCGCCAGCAGTGAGTCTCTAGCGGGGTTCTACAATGAGCAGTTCTTC
TRBJ2-3,-,-,TRBV24-1,CATSAGRTDTQYF,TGTGCCACCAGTGCGGGTCGGACAGATACGCAGTATTTT
TRBJ2-2,-,TRBD2,TRBV7-9,CASSLGLAGPAGELFF,TGTGCCAGCAGCCTAGGACTAGCGGGCCCAGCCGGGGAGCTGTTTTTT
TRBJ2-7,-,-,TRBV3-1/TRBV3-2,CASSSQYEQYF,TGTGCCAGCAGCTCTCAGTACGAGCAGTACTTC
TRBJ1-2,-,TRBD1,TRBV18,CASSPNPGTGYYGYTF,TGTGCCAGCTCACCAAACCCGGGGACAGGGTACTATGGCTACACCTTC
TRBJ2-1,-,-,TRBV21-1,CASSKVAEPCSYNEQFF,TGTGCCAGCAGCAAAGTGGCAGAACCCTGCTCCTACAATGAGCAGTTCTTC
TRBJ2-2,-,-,TRBV13,CASSLGLREDTGELFF,TGTGCCAGCAGCTTAGGCTTAAGGGAGGACACCGGGGAGCTGTTTTTT
TRBJ2-7,-,-,TRBV4-3,CASSQVQVISSYEQYF,TGCGCCAGCAGCCAAGTCCAGGTTATTAGCTCCTACGAGCAGTACTTC
TRBJ2-7,-,-,TRBV5-5,CASSLQGGSYEQYF,TGTGCCAGCAGCTTGCAGGGTGGATCCTACGAGCAGTACTTC
TRBJ2-7,-,TRBD1,TRBV27,CASSSNPWTGLSSYEQYF,TGTGCCAGCAGTTCGAACCCTTGGACAGGACTGAGCTCCTACGAGCAGTACTTC
TRBJ2-5,-,-,TRBV25-1,CASSGRSHQETQYF,TGTGCCAGCAGTGGACGGAGTCATCAAGAGACCCAGTACTTC
TRBJ2-7,-,TRBD1,TRBV6-5,CASSPQGFEQYF,TGTGCCAGCAGTCCACAGGGGTTCGAGCAGTACTTC
TRBJ1-2,few,TRBD1,TRBV5-1,CASSRDRGNRYGYTF,TGCGCCAGCAGCAGGGACAGGGGGAATCGGTATGGCTACACCTTC
TRBJ1-5,-,TRBD1,TRBV7-2,CASSFRTGGFQPQHF,TGTGCCAGCAGCTTCCGGACAGGGGGCTTTCAGCCCCAGCATTTT
TRBJ1-6,-,TRBD1,TRBV7-2,CASSSEGAQLSPLHF,TGTGCCAGCAGCTCTGAGGGGGCGCAGCTTTCACCCCTCCACTTT
TRBJ1-5,-,-,TRBV6-5,CASSFSINQPQHF,TGTGCCAGCAGTTTTAGCATCAATCAGCCCCAGCATTTT
TRBJ2-3,-,-,TRBV6-4,CASSASAESTDTQYF,TGTGCCAGCAGTGCCTCGGCAGAAAGCACAGATACGCAGTATTTT
TRBJ1-6,-,TRBD1,TRBV15,CATRPDRDNSPLHF,TGTGCCACCCGACCCGACAGGGACAATTCACCCCTCCACTTT
TRBJ1-5,-,TRBD1,TRBV2,CASTTGAQPQHF,TGTGCCAGCACTACAGGGGCTCAGCCCCAGCATTTT
TRBJ2-5,once,-,TRBV6-2/TRBV6-3,CASSRAGQETQYF,TGTGCCAGCAGTAGAGCGGGCCAAGAGACCCAGTACTTC